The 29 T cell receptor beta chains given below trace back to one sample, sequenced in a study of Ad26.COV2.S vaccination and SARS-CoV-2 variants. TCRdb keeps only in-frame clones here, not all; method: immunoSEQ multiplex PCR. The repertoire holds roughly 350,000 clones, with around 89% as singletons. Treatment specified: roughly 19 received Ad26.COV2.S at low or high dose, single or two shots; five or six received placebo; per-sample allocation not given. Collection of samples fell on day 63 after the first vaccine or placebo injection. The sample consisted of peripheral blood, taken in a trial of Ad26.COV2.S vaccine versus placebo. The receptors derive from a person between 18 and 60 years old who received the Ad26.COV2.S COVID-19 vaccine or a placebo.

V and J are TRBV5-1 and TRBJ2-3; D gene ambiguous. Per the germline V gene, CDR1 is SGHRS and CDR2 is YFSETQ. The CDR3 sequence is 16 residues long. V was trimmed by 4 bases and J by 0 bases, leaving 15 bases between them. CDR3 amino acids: CASSPLYTASTDTQYF. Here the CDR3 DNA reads TGCGCCAGCAGCCCTCTGTATACTGCTAGCACAGATACGCAGTATTTT.

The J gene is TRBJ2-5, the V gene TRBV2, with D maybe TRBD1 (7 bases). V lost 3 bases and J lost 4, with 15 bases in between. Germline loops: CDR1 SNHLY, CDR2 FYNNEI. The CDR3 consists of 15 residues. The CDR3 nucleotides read TGTGCCAGCAGTGACGGGGGAAAGGGGGCAGAGACCCAGTACTTC. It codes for CASSDGGKGAETQYF.

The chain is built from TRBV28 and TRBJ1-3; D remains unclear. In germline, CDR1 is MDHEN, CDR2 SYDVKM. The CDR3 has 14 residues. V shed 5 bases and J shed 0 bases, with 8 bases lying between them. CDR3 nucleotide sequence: TGTGCCAGCAGTAAAGAGGACTCTGGAAACACCATATATTTT. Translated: CASSKEDSGNTIYF.

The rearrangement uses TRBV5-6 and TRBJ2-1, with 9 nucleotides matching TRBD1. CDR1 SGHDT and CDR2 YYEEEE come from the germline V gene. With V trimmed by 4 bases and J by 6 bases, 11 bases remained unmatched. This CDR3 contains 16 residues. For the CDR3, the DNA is TGTGCCAGCAGCATTCGGACAGGGGCGGTGATCAATGAGCAGTTCTTC. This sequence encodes CASSIRTGAVINEQFF. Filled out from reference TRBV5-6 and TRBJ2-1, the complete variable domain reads DAGVTQSPTHLIKTRGQQVTLRCSPKSGHDTVSWYQQALGQGPQFIFQYYEEEERQRGNFPDRFSGHQFPNYSSELNVNALLLGDSALYLCASSIRTGAVINEQFFGPGTRLTVL.

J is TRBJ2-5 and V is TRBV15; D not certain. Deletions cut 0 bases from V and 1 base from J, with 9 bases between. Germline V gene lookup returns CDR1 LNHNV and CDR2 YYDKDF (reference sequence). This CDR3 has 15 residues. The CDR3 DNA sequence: TGTGCCACCAGCAGAGACAGGAAGGCCCAAGAGACCCAGTACTTC. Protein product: CATSRDRKAQETQYF.

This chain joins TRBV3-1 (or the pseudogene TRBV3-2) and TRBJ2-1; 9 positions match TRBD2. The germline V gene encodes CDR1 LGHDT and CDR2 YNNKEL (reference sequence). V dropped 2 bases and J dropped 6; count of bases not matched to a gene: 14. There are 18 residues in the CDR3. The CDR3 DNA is TGTGCCAGCAGCCAACCCCCCGCCCGGACTAGCGTCATCAATGAGCAGTTCTTC. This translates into CASSQPPARTSVINEQFF.

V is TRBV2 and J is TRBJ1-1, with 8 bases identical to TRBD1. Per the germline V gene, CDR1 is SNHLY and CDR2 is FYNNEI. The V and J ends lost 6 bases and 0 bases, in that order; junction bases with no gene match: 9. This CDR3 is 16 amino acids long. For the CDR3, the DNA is TGTGCCAGCAGCGACAGGGGAAGCGTTATGAACACTGAAGCTTTCTTT. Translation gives CASSDRGSVMNTEAFF.

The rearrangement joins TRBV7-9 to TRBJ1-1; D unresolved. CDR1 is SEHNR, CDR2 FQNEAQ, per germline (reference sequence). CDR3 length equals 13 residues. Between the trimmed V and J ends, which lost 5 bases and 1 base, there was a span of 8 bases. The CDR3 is CASSPPRNTEAFF. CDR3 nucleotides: TGTGCCAGCAGCCCCCCAAGGAACACTGAAGCTTTCTTT.

The CDR3 DNA reads as TGTGCCAGCAGCTTAAGGGCGGGTGGGCTGTACTTC. This translates into CASSLRAGGLYF. The rearrangement joins TRBV7-2 to TRBJ2-7; the D gene is possibly TRBD2 (5 bases). Germline V gene lookup returns CDR1 SGHTA and CDR2 FQGNSA. CDR3 length: 12 amino acids. Trimming removed 2 bases from V and 12 bases from J, with 14 bases in between.

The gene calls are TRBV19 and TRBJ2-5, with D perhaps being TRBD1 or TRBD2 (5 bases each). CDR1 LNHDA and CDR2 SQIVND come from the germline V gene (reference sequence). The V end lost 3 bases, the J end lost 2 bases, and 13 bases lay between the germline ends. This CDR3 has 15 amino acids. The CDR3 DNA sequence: TGTGCCAGTAGTATCCTGGGGACGAAACAAGAGACCCAGTACTTC. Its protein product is CASSILGTKQETQYF.

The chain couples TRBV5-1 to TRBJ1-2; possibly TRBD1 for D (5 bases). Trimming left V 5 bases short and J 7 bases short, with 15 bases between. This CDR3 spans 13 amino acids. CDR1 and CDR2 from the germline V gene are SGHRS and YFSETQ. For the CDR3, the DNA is TGCGCCAGCAGTCTCATCAGGGCGAGTGGCTACACCTTC. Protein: CASSLIRASGYTF.

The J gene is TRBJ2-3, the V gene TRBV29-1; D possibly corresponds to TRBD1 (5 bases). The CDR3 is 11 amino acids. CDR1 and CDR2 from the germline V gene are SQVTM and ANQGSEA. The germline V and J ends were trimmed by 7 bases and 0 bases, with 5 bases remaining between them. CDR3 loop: CSGTSTDTQYF. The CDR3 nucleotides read TGCAGCGGGACAAGCACAGATACGCAGTATTTT.

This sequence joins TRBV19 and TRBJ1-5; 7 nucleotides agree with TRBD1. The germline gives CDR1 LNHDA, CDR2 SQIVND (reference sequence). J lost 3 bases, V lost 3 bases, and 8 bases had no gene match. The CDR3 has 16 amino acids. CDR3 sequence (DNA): TGTGCCAGTAGTATTTCCAGGGGGTCAGACAATCAGCCCCAGCATTTT. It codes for CASSISRGSDNQPQHF.

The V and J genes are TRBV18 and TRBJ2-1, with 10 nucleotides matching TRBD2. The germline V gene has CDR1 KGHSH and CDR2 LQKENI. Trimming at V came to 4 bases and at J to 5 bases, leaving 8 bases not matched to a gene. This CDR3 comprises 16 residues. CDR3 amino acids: CASSRVPSGSHNEQFF. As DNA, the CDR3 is TGTGCCAGCTCACGAGTCCCTAGCGGGAGCCACAATGAGCAGTTCTTC. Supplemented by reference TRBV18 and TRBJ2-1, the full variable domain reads NAGVMQNPRHLVRRRGQEARLRCSPMKGHSHVYWYRQLPEEGLKFMVYLQKENIIDESGMPKERFSAEFPKEGPSILRIQQVVRGDSAAYFCASSRVPSGSHNEQFFGPGTRLTVL.

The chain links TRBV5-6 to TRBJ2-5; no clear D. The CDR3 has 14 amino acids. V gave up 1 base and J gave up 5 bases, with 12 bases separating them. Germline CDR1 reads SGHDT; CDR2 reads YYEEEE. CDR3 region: CASSLLPSPETQYF. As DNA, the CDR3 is TGTGCCAGCAGCTTGTTGCCTAGTCCTGAGACCCAGTACTTC.

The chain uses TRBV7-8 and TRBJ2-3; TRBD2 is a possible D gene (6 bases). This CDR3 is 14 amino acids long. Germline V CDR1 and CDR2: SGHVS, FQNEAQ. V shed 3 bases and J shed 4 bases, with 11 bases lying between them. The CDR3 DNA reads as TGTGCCAGCAGCTTTGGAGGGCCGGCAGATACGCAGTATTTT. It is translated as CASSFGGPADTQYF.

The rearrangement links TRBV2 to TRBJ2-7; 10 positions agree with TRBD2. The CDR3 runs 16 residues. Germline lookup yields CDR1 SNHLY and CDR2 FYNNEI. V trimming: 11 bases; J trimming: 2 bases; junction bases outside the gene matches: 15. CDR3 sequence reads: CAGSNIGLAGAYEQYF. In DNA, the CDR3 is TGTGCCGGATCGAATATTGGGCTAGCGGGAGCCTACGAGCAGTACTTC.

The CDR3 region is CATTGDPNQPQHF. For the CDR3, the DNA is TGTGCCACTACAGGGGACCCCAATCAGCCCCAGCATTTT. This chain links TRBV2 with TRBJ1-5; 7 bases align to TRBD1. This CDR3 comprises 13 residues. Germline V gene sequence: CDR1 SNHLY, CDR2 FYNNEI. The V segment lost 10 bases and the J segment 3 bases; nucleotides outside the gene matches: 6.

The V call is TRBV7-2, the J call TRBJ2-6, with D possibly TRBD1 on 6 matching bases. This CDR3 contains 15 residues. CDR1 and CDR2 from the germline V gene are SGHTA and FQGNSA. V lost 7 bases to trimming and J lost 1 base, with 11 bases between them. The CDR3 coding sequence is TGTGCCAGCAAACCAGGGGTATCTGGGGCCAACGTCCTGACTTTC. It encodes CASKPGVSGANVLTF.

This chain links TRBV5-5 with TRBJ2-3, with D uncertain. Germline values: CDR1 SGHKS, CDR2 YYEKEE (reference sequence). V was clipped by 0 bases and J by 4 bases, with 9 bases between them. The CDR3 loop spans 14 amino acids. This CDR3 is CASSLVGGADTQYF. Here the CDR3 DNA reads TGTGCCAGCAGCTTGGTTGGTGGTGCAGATACGCAGTATTTT. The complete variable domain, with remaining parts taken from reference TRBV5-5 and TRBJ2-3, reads DAGVTQSPTHLIKTRGQQVTLRCSPISGHKSVSWYQQVLGQGPQFIFQYYEKEERGRGNFPDRFSARQFPNYSSELNVNALLLGDSALYLCASSLVGGADTQYFGPGTRLTVL.

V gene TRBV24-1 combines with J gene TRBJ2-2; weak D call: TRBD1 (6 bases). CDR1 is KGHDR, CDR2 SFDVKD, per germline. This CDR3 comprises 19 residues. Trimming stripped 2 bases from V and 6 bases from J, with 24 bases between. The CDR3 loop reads CATSDSRDRSLRVAGELFF. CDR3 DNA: TGTGCCACCAGTGATTCGCGTGACAGGTCCCTAAGAGTGGCCGGGGAGCTGTTTTTT.

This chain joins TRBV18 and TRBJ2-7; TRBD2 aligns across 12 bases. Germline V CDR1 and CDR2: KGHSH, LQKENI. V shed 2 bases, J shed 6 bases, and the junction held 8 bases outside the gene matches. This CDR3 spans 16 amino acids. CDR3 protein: CASSPGRLAGASEQYF. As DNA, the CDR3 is TGTGCCAGCTCACCAGGAAGACTAGCGGGAGCAAGCGAGCAGTACTTC.

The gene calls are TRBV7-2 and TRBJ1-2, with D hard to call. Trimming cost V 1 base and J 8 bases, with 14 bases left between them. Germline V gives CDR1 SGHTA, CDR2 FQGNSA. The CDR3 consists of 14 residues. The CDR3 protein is CASSLGEASRGYTF. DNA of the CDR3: TGTGCCAGCAGCTTAGGGGAAGCGTCGCGAGGCTACACCTTC.

The CDR3 DNA reads TGTGCCAGCAGCTTAGGGGGCCAGGCCCGTTATGGCTACACCTTC. Its translation is CASSLGGQARYGYTF. V usage is TRBV11-2 and J usage is TRBJ1-2; D perhaps matches TRBD1 (5 bases). Trimming cost V 1 base and J 5 bases, with 14 bases left between them. The CDR3 has 15 amino acids. CDR1 and CDR2 from the germline V gene are SGHAT and FQNNGV.

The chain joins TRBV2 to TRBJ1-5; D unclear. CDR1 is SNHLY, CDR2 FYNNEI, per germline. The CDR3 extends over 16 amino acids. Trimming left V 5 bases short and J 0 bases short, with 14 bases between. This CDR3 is CASSLREGNSNQPQHF. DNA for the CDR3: TGTGCCAGCAGTCTTAGGGAGGGAAATAGCAATCAGCCCCAGCATTTT.

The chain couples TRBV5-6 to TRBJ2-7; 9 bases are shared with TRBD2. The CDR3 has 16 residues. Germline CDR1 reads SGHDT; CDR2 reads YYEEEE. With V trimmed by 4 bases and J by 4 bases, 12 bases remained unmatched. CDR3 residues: CASSPPPSREGYEQYF. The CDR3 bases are TGTGCCAGCAGCCCGCCCCCCTCGCGGGAGGGTTACGAGCAGTACTTC.

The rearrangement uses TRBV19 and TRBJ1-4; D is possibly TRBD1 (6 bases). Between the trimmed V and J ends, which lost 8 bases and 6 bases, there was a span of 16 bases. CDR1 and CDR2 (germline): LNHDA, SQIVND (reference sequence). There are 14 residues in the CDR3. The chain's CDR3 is CASSSQGRDEKLFF. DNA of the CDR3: TGTGCCAGTTCCTCACAGGGCAGGGATGAAAAACTGTTTTTT.

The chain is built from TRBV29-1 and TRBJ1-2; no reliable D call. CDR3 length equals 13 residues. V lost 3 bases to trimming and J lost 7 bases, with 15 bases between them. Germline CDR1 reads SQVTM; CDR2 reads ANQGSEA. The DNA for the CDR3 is TGCAGCGTTGATGTGGGGAGTGGATTTGGCTACACCTTC. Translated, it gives CSVDVGSGFGYTF.

CDR3 in amino acids: CASSRGPRSHNEQFF. Here the CDR3 DNA reads TGTGCCAGCAGCCGGGGACCCAGATCCCACAATGAGCAGTTCTTC. V and J are TRBV7-9 and TRBJ2-1, with D perhaps being TRBD1 or TRBD2 (5 bases each). This CDR3 spans 15 amino acids. The germline gives CDR1 SEHNR, CDR2 FQNEAQ (reference sequence). V gave up 5 bases and J gave up 5 bases, with 16 bases separating them.